This note documents a single TCR beta chain sequence. The antigen remains undetermined. Produced via immunoSEQ multiplex PCR; TCRdb's table is partial and in-frame only. This sample carries tens of thousands of clones, over 85% of them seen once, and the ten largest clones take about 4%. J lost 0 bases, V lost 5 bases, and 7 bases had no gene match. Germline CDR1 SEHNR, CDR2 FQNEAQ (reference sequence). The CDR3 is 16 amino acids. From the 120-subject validation cohort, which was separate from the roughly 610-subject first cohort, the donors were drawn. The data were taken from a study of cytomegalovirus exposure and HLA in healthy donors. General study points: The tendency of first-cohort TCR clusters to co-occur in the 120 or so validation repertoires was the finding of a later analysis. The majority of TCR sequences were rare, yet some public TCRs appeared in many donors.

This TCR came from a young man in good health and CMV-seropositive. The chain couples TRBV7-9 to TRBJ2-1; 7 nucleotides align to TRBD2. The material sequenced was PBMCs. CDR3 DNA: TGTGCCAGCAGCCCGGGGCTAGCGGCCTCCTACAATGAGCAGTTCTTC. Amino acids: CASSPGLAASYNEQFF.